Following are 27 T cell receptor beta chains from one sample sequenced in a study of tumor-infiltrating lymphocytes in localized non-small cell lung cancer. Data came from immunoSEQ multiplex PCR; TCRdb stores just in-frame clones and leaves some out. The data contain around 13,000 clones, approximately 85% of them singletons. Sequenced material: uninvolved lung tissue not adjacent to the tumor. These receptors were collected from a human donor with non-small cell lung cancer.

The DNA for the CDR3 is TGTGCCAGCAGTGAAGGGGTAGGGGGTAATTCACCCCTCCACTTT. Encoded protein: CASSEGVGGNSPLHF. The chain couples TRBV6-1 to TRBJ1-6, with a possible D match to TRBD1 (6 bases). There are 15 residues in the CDR3. The germline V and J ends were trimmed by 1 base and 6 bases, with 10 bases remaining between them. The V gene's germline CDR1 is MNHNS and CDR2 SASEGT.

This clone was seen more than once but under ten times. The gene calls are TRBV7-2 and TRBJ2-6, with D unresolved. V lost 5 bases and J 4 bases, leaving 12 bases between the germline ends. Per the germline V gene, CDR1 is SGHTA and CDR2 is FQGNSA. CDR3 size: 15 residues. CDR3 nucleotides: TGTGCCAGCAGCCTGGCTGGTATGGGGGCCAACGTCCTGACTTTC. Its protein product is CASSLAGMGANVLTF.

The rearrangement uses TRBV30 and TRBJ1-3, with TRBD1 matching 7 bases. The CDR3 sequence is 15 residues long. The germline V gene encodes CDR1 GTSNPN and CDR2 SVGIG (reference sequence). Trimming at V came to 4 bases and at J to 0 bases, leaving 6 bases not matched to a gene. CDR3 protein: CAWTPGQSSGNTIYF. CDR3 bases: TGTGCCTGGACCCCGGGACAGAGCTCTGGAAACACCATATATTTT.

The rearrangement joins TRBV29-1 to TRBJ1-4; D gene unclear. There are 10 residues in the CDR3. Trimming removed 5 bases at V and 4 bases at J, with 2 bases between. CDR1 is SQVTM, CDR2 ANQGSEA, per germline. CDR3 residues: CSVHNEKLFF. Here the CDR3 DNA reads TGCAGCGTTCATAATGAAAAACTGTTTTTT.

The chain uses TRBV14 and TRBJ1-4; D not certain. Germline lookup yields CDR1 SGHDN and CDR2 FVKESK. V lost 2 bases, J lost 8 bases, and 9 bases lay in between. The CDR3 extends over 13 amino acids. The CDR3 spells CASSQTRGEKLFF. DNA for the CDR3: TGTGCCAGCAGCCAAACCAGAGGCGAAAAACTGTTTTTT.

The CDR3 region has the DNA TGTGCCAGCAGTGGTGACAGGGTGGGGGAAAAACTGTTTTTT. Its protein product is CASSGDRVGEKLFF. The chain combines TRBV28 with TRBJ1-4; 7 positions agree with TRBD1. V lost 5 bases, J lost 8 bases, and 8 bases stayed unmatched. Germline V gives CDR1 MDHEN, CDR2 SYDVKM. The CDR3 has 14 amino acids.

The chain employs TRBV10-1 and TRBJ2-7; 12 positions match TRBD2. Germline CDR1 and CDR2: WNHNN and SYGVQD (reference sequence). CDR3 length equals 16 residues. Germline trimming cut 4 bases from V and 1 base from J; bases unmatched to any gene: 5. The CDR3 is CASSGTSGDRSYEQYF. The CDR3 DNA reads TGCGCCAGCAGTGGGACTAGCGGGGACCGTTCCTACGAGCAGTACTTC.

The genes are TRBV6-5 and TRBJ2-1; D is undetermined. This CDR3 region has 16 residues. The germline CDR1 and CDR2 sequences are MNHEY and SVGAGI. V was pared by 4 bases and J by 7 bases, with 20 bases between. The DNA for the CDR3 is TGTGCCAGCAGTTCGTACGTATCCCTCCCTAGTAATGAGCAGTTCTTC. This translates into CASSSYVSLPSNEQFF.

This clone came up a few times. This chain connects TRBV10-3 to TRBJ1-3; 10 positions agree with TRBD1. Germline V lookup: CDR1 ENHRY, CDR2 SYGVKD. This CDR3 has 18 residues. V dropped 3 bases and J dropped 0; count of bases not matched to a gene: 8. CDR3 loop: CAISDPGQGTYSGNTIYF. CDR3 DNA sequence: TGTGCCATCAGTGATCCGGGACAGGGGACTTACTCTGGAAACACCATATATTTT.

The chain recombines TRBV18 with TRBJ2-7; 8 nucleotides match TRBD1. Germline V lookup: CDR1 KGHSH, CDR2 LQKENI. Unmatched junction bases numbered 4, after V lost 2 bases and J lost 10 bases. The CDR3 is 12 residues long. CDR3 DNA: TGTGCCAGCTCACCAGACAGGGGAAAACAGTACTTC. This translates into CASSPDRGKQYF.

This chain links TRBV5-1 with TRBJ1-1; 8 bases agree with TRBD1. This CDR3 has 15 residues. Germline V gene sequence: CDR1 SGHRS, CDR2 YFSETQ. J was trimmed by 3 bases and V by 1 base; bases with no gene match: 5. CDR3 sequence reads: CASSLTGGLHTEAFF. CDR3 bases: TGCGCCAGCAGCTTGACAGGGGGACTGCACACTGAAGCTTTCTTT.

The chain uses TRBV5-6 and TRBJ1-2; no clear D. CDR1 is SGHDT and CDR2 is YYEEEE in the germline V gene. The CDR3 spans 16 residues. The germline V and J ends were trimmed by 1 base and 2 bases, with 15 bases remaining between them. The CDR3 here is CASSLWFVRRNYGYTF. As DNA, the CDR3 is TGTGCCAGCAGCTTGTGGTTTGTTCGACGGAACTATGGCTACACCTTC.

The CDR3 sequence is CASSGTQGGIEKLFF. DNA of the CDR3: TGTGCCAGCAGCGGAACACAGGGAGGGATTGAAAAACTGTTTTTT. The chain joins TRBV9 to TRBJ1-4, with D possibly TRBD1 on 6 matching bases. Trimming removed 3 bases from V and 7 bases from J, with 16 bases in between. Germline CDR1 SGDLS, CDR2 YYNGEE. The CDR3 runs 15 residues.

Written as DNA, the CDR3 is TGTGCCAGCAGGGACTTTTACTACGAGCAGTACTTC. This codes for CASRDFYYEQYF. The chain joins TRBV6-1 to TRBJ2-7; tentatively, D is TRBD2 (5 bases). CDR3 length: 12 residues. Germline CDR1 and CDR2: MNHNS and SASEGT. V lost 6 bases, J lost 3 bases, and 9 bases lay in between.

This clone was observed a few times. The rearrangement uses TRBV30 and TRBJ2-7; perhaps TRBD1 as D (6 bases). Trimming took 3 bases from V and 5 from J, leaving 17 bases between them. The CDR3 sequence is 14 residues long. Germline assignment: CDR1 GTSNPN and CDR2 SVGIG (reference sequence). CDR3 loop: CAWSAGVRPHEQYF. The CDR3 region has the DNA TGTGCCTGGAGCGCAGGGGTGAGGCCCCACGAGCAGTACTTC.

The V call is TRBV28, the J call TRBJ1-2, with D tentatively TRBD1 (6 bases). The CDR3 length is 14 residues. Per germline, CDR1 MDHEN and CDR2 SYDVKM. Trimming left V 1 base short and J 2 bases short, with 8 bases between. CDR3 region: CASSLSGANYGYTF. In DNA form, the CDR3 reads TGTGCCAGCAGTTTATCAGGGGCGAACTATGGCTACACCTTC.

This clone was seen only a few times. The CDR3 here is CASSVGSPGFSYEQYF. The CDR3 coding sequence is TGTGCCAGCAGCGTAGGCTCCCCGGGATTCTCCTACGAGCAGTACTTC. The chain uses TRBV9 and TRBJ2-7; D possibly corresponds to TRBD2 (5 bases). The CDR3 totals 16 residues. Germline CDR1 and CDR2: SGDLS and YYNGEE. The germline V and J ends were trimmed by 0 bases and 0 bases, with 13 bases remaining between them.

The V gene is TRBV7-9, the J gene TRBJ2-7; TRBD1 agrees at 8 bases. CDR3 size: 13 residues. V lost 7 bases, J lost 2 bases, and 4 bases stayed unmatched. Germline loops: CDR1 SEHNR, CDR2 FQNEAQ (reference sequence). The chain's CDR3 is CASTHRGAYEQYF. Written as DNA, the CDR3 is TGTGCCAGCACCCACAGGGGGGCCTACGAGCAGTACTTC.

The chain couples TRBV5-1 to TRBJ2-2, with no clear D. V lost 4 bases and J 0 bases, leaving 10 bases between the germline ends. Looked up from germline, CDR1 is SGHRS and CDR2 is YFSETQ. This CDR3 is 15 amino acids long. DNA for the CDR3: TGCGCCAGCAGCCGTCCAGAGTCGAACACCGGGGAGCTGTTTTTT. Its translation is CASSRPESNTGELFF.

The genes are TRBV6-5 and TRBJ2-7, with D possibly TRBD2 on 6 matching bases. This CDR3 has 14 amino acids. Per the germline V gene, CDR1 is MNHEY and CDR2 is SVGAGI. The V end lost 6 bases, the J end lost 2 bases, and 14 bases lay between the germline ends. CDR3 in amino acids: CASSTAWGAYEQYF. In DNA form, the CDR3 reads TGTGCCAGCAGCACCGCGTGGGGGGCCTACGAGCAGTACTTC.

CDR3 sequence reads: CASTPGGIEQYF. The CDR3 coding sequence is TGTGCCAGCACCCCAGGGGGTATCGAGCAGTACTTC. The genes are TRBV6-1 and TRBJ2-7, with TRBD1 matching over 7 bases. With 7 bases clipped from V and 6 bases from J, the junction kept 6 bases outside the gene matches. The CDR3 consists of 12 residues. CDR1 is MNHNS and CDR2 is SASEGT in the germline V gene.

The chain has TRBV9 and TRBJ2-5; a weak D match, TRBD2 (5 bases). Trimming shortened V by 0 bases and J by 5 bases, and 17 bases separated the two germline ends. This CDR3 is built from 16 residues. Per germline, CDR1 SGDLS and CDR2 YYNGEE. CDR3 sequence: CASSVGVEGVRETQYF. CDR3 coding DNA: TGTGCCAGCAGCGTAGGGGTCGAGGGAGTGCGGGAGACCCAGTACTTC.

The V and J genes are TRBV4-1 and TRBJ2-7; 11 positions agree with TRBD2. The J segment lost 12 bases and the V segment lost 0 bases, leaving 10 bases of the junction unmatched. The CDR3 has 15 residues. Germline V gene lookup returns CDR1 MGHRA and CDR2 YSYEKL. The CDR3 loop is CASSQDPVSGRALYF. The CDR3 region has the DNA TGCGCCAGCAGCCAAGATCCGGTTAGCGGGAGGGCCTTGTACTTC.

This chain connects TRBV6-1 to TRBJ2-1, with D uncertain. CDR1 is MNHNS, CDR2 SASEGT, per germline. This CDR3 contains 13 residues. V was cut by 8 bases and J by 8 bases, with 16 bases left in between. The CDR3 here is CASEALDTDEQFF. The CDR3 DNA follows: TGTGCCAGCGAGGCCCTAGACACGGATGAGCAGTTCTTC.

This sequence joins TRBV30 and TRBJ2-6; D perhaps matches TRBD1 (5 bases). CDR1 and CDR2 (germline): GTSNPN, SVGIG (reference sequence). The CDR3 length is 18 residues. V was shortened by 2 bases and J by 2 bases, with 19 bases between the two germline ends. CDR3 sequence reads: CAWSSKGVGLTGANVLTF. DNA of the CDR3: TGTGCCTGGAGTTCGAAAGGGGTCGGGTTAACTGGGGCCAACGTCCTGACTTTC.

The genes are TRBV5-1 and TRBJ2-7, with TRBD2 matching over 10 bases. There are 15 residues in the CDR3. Looked up from germline, CDR1 is SGHRS and CDR2 is YFSETQ. V lost 2 bases and J lost 3; bases outside the gene matches: 5. In DNA, the CDR3 is TGCGCCAGCAGCTTACAAGGGACTAGCGACTACGAGCAGTACTTC. Residues: CASSLQGTSDYEQYF.

V is TRBV6-6 and J is TRBJ1-6; a possible D gene is TRBD1 (5 bases). This CDR3 comprises 14 residues. Germline loops: CDR1 MNHNY, CDR2 SVGAGI (reference sequence). Trimming removed 4 bases from V and 8 bases from J, with 12 bases in between. CDR3 coding DNA: TGTGCCAGCAGTTCTACCGGGACGGATTCACCCCTCCACTTT. As protein: CASSSTGTDSPLHF.